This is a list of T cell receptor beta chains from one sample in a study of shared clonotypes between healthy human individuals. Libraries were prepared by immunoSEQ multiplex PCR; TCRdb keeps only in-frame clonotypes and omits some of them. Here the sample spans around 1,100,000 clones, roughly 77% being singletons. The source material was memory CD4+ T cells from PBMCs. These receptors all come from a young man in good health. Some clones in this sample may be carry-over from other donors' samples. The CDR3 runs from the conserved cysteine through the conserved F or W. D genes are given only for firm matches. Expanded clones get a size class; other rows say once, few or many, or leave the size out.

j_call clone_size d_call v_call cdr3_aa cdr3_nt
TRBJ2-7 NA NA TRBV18 CASSPALKHEQYF TGTGCCAGCTCACCCGCCCTGAAGCACGAGCAGTACTTC
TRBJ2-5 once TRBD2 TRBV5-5 CASSQGLAGARRETQYF TGTGCCAGCAGCCAGGGACTAGCGGGAGCGAGGCGGGAGACCCAGTACTTC
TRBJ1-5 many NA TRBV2 CASSEPYSNQPQHF TGTGCCAGCAGTGAACCCTATAGCAATCAGCCCCAGCATTTT
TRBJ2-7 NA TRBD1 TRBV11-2 CASSPSRRQGSYEQYF TGTGCCAGCAGCCCAAGCAGGCGACAGGGGAGTTACGAGCAGTACTTC
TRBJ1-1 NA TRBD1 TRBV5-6 CASSLGGRGRTEAFF TGTGCCAGCAGCTTGGGAGGCAGGGGGAGGACTGAAGCTTTCTTT
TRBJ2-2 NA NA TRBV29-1 CSASGAANTGELFF TGCAGCGCCTCTGGGGCGGCCAACACCGGGGAGCTGTTTTTT
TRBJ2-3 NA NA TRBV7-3 CASSPTGQGMYADTQYF TGTGCCAGCAGCCCTACTGGGCAGGGGATGTACGCAGATACGCAGTATTTT
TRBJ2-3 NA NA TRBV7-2 CASSSLRNTITDTQYF TGTGCCAGCAGCTCCCTAAGAAATACGATCACAGATACGCAGTATTTT
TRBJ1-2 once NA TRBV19 CASSTTALYGYTF TGTGCCAGTAGTACAACCGCTTTGTATGGCTACACCTTC
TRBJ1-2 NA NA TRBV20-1 CSPAQDGYTF TGCAGCCCCGCGCAGGATGGCTACACCTTC
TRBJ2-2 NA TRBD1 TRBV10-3 CAIRPRQGIGELFF TGTGCCATCAGGCCGAGACAGGGGATCGGGGAGCTGTTTTTT
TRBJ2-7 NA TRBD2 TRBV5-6 CASSLYPLGLAGANYEQYF TGTGCCAGCAGCTTGTACCCCCTGGGACTAGCGGGAGCTAACTACGAGCAGTACTTC
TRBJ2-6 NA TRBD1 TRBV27 CASRKGAYASSGANVLTF TGTGCCAGCAGGAAGGGGGCGTATGCTTCCTCTGGGGCCAACGTCCTGACTTTC
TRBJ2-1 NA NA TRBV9 CASSAVESEQFF TGTGCCAGCAGCGCAGTGGAGTCTGAGCAGTTCTTC
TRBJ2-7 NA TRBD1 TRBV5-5 CASSRDSTREEQYF TGTGCCAGCAGCCGGGACAGTACCCGCGAAGAGCAGTACTTC
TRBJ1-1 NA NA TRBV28 CASSRRFAFF TGTGCCAGCAGCAGGCGTTTTGCTTTCTTT
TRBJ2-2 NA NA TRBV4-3 CASSQVDTNTGELFF TGCGCCAGCAGCCAAGTGGACACGAACACCGGGGAGCTGTTTTTT
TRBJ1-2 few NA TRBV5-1 CASSPGGATNYGYTF TGCGCCAGCAGCCCCGGTGGCGCAACTAACTATGGCTACACCTTC
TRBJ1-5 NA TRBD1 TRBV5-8 CASSIIPGQNNQPQHF TGTGCCAGCAGCATAATACCGGGACAGAATAATCAGCCCCAGCATTTT
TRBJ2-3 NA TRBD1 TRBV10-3 CAISPGQGTDTQYF TGTGCCATCAGTCCGGGACAGGGGACAGATACGCAGTATTTT
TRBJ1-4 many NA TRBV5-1 CASSPGTTTNEKLFF TGCGCCAGCAGCCCAGGGACAACAACTAATGAAAAACTGTTTTTT
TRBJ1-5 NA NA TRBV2 CASRGIYIDQPQHF TGTGCCAGCAGGGGCATCTATATTGATCAGCCCCAGCATTTT
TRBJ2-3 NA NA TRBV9 CASSSGGDATDTQYF TGTGCCAGCAGCTCCGGAGGGGACGCCACAGATACGCAGTATTTT
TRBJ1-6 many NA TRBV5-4 CASSFGVPPLHF TGTGCCAGCAGCTTTGGGGTTCCACCCCTCCACTTT
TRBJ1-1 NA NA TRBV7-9 CATHRGGLNTEAFF TGTGCCACCCACCGAGGGGGATTGAACACTGAAGCTTTCTTT
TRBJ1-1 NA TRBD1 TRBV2 CASSESRGRLQAEAFF TGTGCCAGCAGTGAAAGTAGGGGGCGCCTCCAGGCTGAAGCTTTCTTT
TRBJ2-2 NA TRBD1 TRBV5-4 CASSMTGGAIGELFF TGTGCCAGCAGCATGACAGGGGGCGCGATCGGGGAGCTGTTTTTT
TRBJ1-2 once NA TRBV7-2 CASSLRRTVDYGYTF TGTGCCAGCAGCCTACGAAGGACAGTGGATTATGGCTACACCTTC
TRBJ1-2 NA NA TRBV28 CASSLSSYGYTF TGTGCCAGCAGTTTGAGCTCCTATGGCTACACCTTC
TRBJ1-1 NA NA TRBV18 CASSLMTGTNTEAFF TGTGCCAGCTCACTTATGACCGGGACGAACACTGAAGCTTTCTTT
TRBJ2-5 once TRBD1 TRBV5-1 CASSPGGGGETQYF TGCGCCAGCAGCCCAGGGGGCGGAGGGGAGACCCAGTACTTC
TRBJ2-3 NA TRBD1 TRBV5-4 CASSPDRVWHF TGTGCCAGCAGCCCAGACAGGGTTTGGCATTTT
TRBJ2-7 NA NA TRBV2 CASSGWDGAYEQYF TGTGCCAGCAGTGGGTGGGACGGAGCCTACGAGCAGTACTTC
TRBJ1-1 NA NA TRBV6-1 CASSETEAFF TGTGCCAGCAGTGAAACTGAAGCTTTCTTT
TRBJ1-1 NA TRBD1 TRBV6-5 CASSYSGTGGVVEAFF TGTGCCAGCAGTTACTCTGGGACAGGGGGCGTCGTTGAAGCTTTCTTT
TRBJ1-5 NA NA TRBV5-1 CASSVGPNQPQHF TGCGCCAGCAGCGTCGGACCAAATCAGCCCCAGCATTTT
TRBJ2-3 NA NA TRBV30 CAWSGGTGDTQYF TGTGCCTGGAGTGGAGGGACCGGAGATACGCAGTATTTT
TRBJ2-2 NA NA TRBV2 CASSERLRTGELFF TGTGCCAGCAGTGAAAGACTCCGCACCGGGGAGCTGTTTTTT
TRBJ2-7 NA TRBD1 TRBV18 CASSPPGGQAYEQYF TGTGCCAGCTCACCACCGGGGGGACAGGCTTACGAGCAGTACTTC
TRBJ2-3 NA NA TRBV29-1 CSVKRWDTDTQYF TGCAGCGTAAAACGGTGGGACACAGATACGCAGTATTTT
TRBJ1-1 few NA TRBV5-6 CASSLVRQLNTEAFF TGTGCCAGCAGCTTAGTTCGACAGTTGAACACTGAAGCTTTCTTT
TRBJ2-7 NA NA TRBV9 CASSVAQNYEQYF TGTGCCAGCAGCGTAGCCCAGAACTACGAGCAGTACTTC
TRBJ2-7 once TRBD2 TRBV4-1 CASSRGLAGVYEQYF TGCGCCAGCAGCCGAGGACTAGCGGGAGTTTACGAGCAGTACTTC
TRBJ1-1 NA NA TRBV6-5 CASSSSWTEAFF NA
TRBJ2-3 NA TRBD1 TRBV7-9 CASSSVLQGMKGTDTQYF TGTGCCAGCAGCTCAGTACTACAGGGGATGAAGGGCACAGATACGCAGTATTTT
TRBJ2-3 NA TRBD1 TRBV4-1 CASSRRRRDSSGGDTQYF TGCGCCAGCAGCCGAAGGCGAAGGGACAGTTCCGGCGGAGATACGCAGTATTTT
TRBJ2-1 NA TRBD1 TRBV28 CASSPEDGWTGPLF TGTGCCAGCAGCCCCGAGGACGGGTGGACAGGGCCACTCTTC
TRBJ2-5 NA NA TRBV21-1 CAGPRGIAEVEETQYF TGTGCCGGTCCTCGGGGGATAGCGGAGGTGGAAGAGACCCAGTACTTC
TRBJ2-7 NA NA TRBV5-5 CASSLAGQVGYEQYF TGTGCCAGCAGCTTGGCTGGGCAGGTGGGCTACGAGCAGTACTTC
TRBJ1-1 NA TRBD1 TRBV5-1 CASNPTGENTEAFF TGCGCCAGCAACCCGACAGGGGAAAACACTGAAGCTTTCTTT
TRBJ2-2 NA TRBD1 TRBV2 CASSIQGTGELFF TGTGCCAGCAGTATACAGGGGACCGGGGAGCTGTTTTTT
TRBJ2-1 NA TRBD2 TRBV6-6 CASRSWRENEQFF TGTGCCAGCAGATCGTGGCGGGAGAATGAGCAGTTCTTC
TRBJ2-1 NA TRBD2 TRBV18 CASSPRSGLAGGVGNEQFF TGTGCCAGCTCACCAAGGTCAGGGCTAGCGGGAGGAGTTGGCAATGAGCAGTTCTTC
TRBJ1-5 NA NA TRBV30 CAWSVALYPQGNQPQHF TGTGCCTGGAGTGTGGCCCTCTATCCACAGGGAAACCAGCCCCAGCATTTT
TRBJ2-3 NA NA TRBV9 CASSGTGWGTDTQYF TGTGCCAGCAGCGGAACAGGATGGGGTACAGATACGCAGTATTTT